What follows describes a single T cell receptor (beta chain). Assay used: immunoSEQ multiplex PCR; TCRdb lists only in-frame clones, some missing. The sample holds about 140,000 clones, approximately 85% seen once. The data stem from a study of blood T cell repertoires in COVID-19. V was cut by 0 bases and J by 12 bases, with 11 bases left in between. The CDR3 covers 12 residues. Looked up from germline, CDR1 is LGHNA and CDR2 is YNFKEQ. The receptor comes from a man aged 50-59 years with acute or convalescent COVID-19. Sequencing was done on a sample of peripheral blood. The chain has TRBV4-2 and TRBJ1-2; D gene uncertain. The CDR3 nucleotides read TGTGCCAGCAGCCAAGATGGGGAGTCGGACACCTTC. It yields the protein CASSQDGESDTF.